These 17 T cell receptor beta chains share one sample of origin, sequenced in a study of T cells in Graves' hyperthyroidism and ophthalmopathy. TCR beta CDR3 region amplification was performed from RNA transcripts. A set of HTBI primers served as the primers for a first-round RT-PCR of the TCR CDR3. TCRdb called the multiplex PCR reads again in MiXCR, with one record for every CDR3 protein. The sample comprises 550,000 to 850,000 distinct CDR3 sequences, about 17% of which are singletons, and around 17% rests with the top ten. The specimen sequenced was blood. These receptors came from a woman aged 45-60 years with Graves' hyperthyroidism that later progressed to Graves' ophthalmopathy.

This clonotype was recorded a few times. This sequence joins TRBV15 and TRBJ2-1; TRBD2 agrees at 7 bases. This CDR3 has 14 residues. Germline values: CDR1 LNHNV, CDR2 YYDKDF (reference sequence). The V segment lost 0 bases and the J segment 11 bases; nucleotides outside the gene matches: 7. In DNA form, the CDR3 reads TGTGCCACCAGCAGAGAAATGGGACTACCTAAGCAGTTCTTC. It specifies CATSREMGLPKQFF.

Comments on this clonotype: One junction end does not reproduce the germline sequence, and a read error may be involved. V and J are TRBV24-1 and TRBJ1-5, with D tentatively TRBD1 (6 bases). The germline CDR1 and CDR2 sequences are KGHDR and SFDVKD. The CDR3 extends over 14 amino acids. DNA for the CDR3: TGTGCCGCCAGCCAGACAGGTACCAATCAGCCCCAGCATTTT. Protein: CAASQTGTNQPQHF.

J is TRBJ2-1 and V is TRBV19, with a possible D match to TRBD1 (5 bases). Germline-derived CDR1 and CDR2 are LNHDA and SQIVND (reference sequence). The CDR3 covers 13 residues. V gave up 3 bases and J gave up 4 bases, with 7 bases separating them. In DNA, the CDR3 is TGTGCCAGTAGTATGTACAGGTACAATGAGCAGTTCTTC. Its translation is CASSMYRYNEQFF.

The chain has TRBV4-1 and TRBJ1-2; TRBD1 agrees at 7 bases. Losses at the gene ends were 4 bases for V and 4 bases for J; bases not matched to a gene: 9. The CDR3 consists of 15 residues. Germline CDR1 MGHRA, CDR2 YSYEKL. Here the CDR3 DNA reads TGCGCCAGCAGCCCCTTTGACAGGGAATTCTATGGCTACACCTTC. It is translated as CASSPFDREFYGYTF.

In its sample, this clonotype was seen many times. The chain employs TRBV12-3 or TRBV12-4 and TRBJ2-1; D may be TRBD1 or TRBD2 (5 bases each). V lost 7 bases to trimming and J lost 8 bases, with 15 bases between them. The CDR3 loop spans 13 amino acids. Here the CDR3 reads CASTPPRGDEQFF. CDR3 DNA sequence: TGTGCCAGCACCCCCCCTCGGGGCGATGAGCAGTTCTTC.

This clonotype came up many times. The chain carries TRBV12-3 or TRBV12-4 and TRBJ2-3; 8 positions agree with TRBD2. CDR3 length equals 16 residues. J gave up 4 bases and V 7 bases, and 13 bases lay outside the gene matches. Here the CDR3 reads CASNPSPAGVPDTQYF. In nucleotides, the CDR3 is TGTGCCAGCAACCCAAGCCCAGCGGGGGTGCCAGATACGCAGTATTTT.

V gene TRBV9 combines with J gene TRBJ2-2, with a weak D call TRBD2 (5 bases). Germline V gene sequence: CDR1 SGDLS, CDR2 YYNGEE. There are 15 residues in the CDR3. V gave up 0 bases and J gave up 5 bases, with 11 bases separating them. The CDR3, as DNA: TGTGCCAGCAGCGTAGCTTGGTCGGGGACCGGGGAGCTGTTTTTT. This gives the protein CASSVAWSGTGELFF. The variable domain in full, with the rest retrieved from reference TRBV9 and TRBJ2-2, is DSGVTQTPKHLITATGQRVTLRCSPRSGDLSVYWYQQSLDQGLQFLIQYYNGEERAKGNILERFSAQQFPDLHSELNLSSLELGDSALYFCASSVAWSGTGELFFGEGSRLTVL.

This clonotype came up a few times. The chain joins TRBV3-1 to TRBJ2-4; 7 bases match TRBD2. The V and J ends lost 4 bases and 4 bases, in that order; junction bases with no gene match: 10. The CDR3 is made up of 16 amino acids. Germline CDR1 LGHDT, CDR2 YNNKEL (reference sequence). In nucleotides, the CDR3 is TGTGCCAGCAGCCCAGGCGTCGGGGGGATGAAAAACATTCAGTACTTC. Protein product: CASSPGVGGMKNIQYF.

This clonotype was counted between two and nine times. This chain uses TRBV7-9 with TRBJ2-6; TRBD1 aligns across 7 bases. J lost 0 bases, V lost 6 bases, and 5 bases had no gene match. Germline V gene lookup returns CDR1 SEHNR and CDR2 FQNEAQ (reference sequence). The CDR3 covers 16 residues. CDR3 in DNA: TGTGCCAGCAGACAGGGGCCAAACTCTGGGGCCAACGTCCTGACTTTC. This gives the protein CASRQGPNSGANVLTF.

The rearrangement joins TRBV20-1 to TRBJ1-2, with 7 bases matching TRBD1. There are 14 residues in the CDR3. CDR1 is DFQATT and CDR2 is SNEGSKA in the germline V gene (reference sequence). The junction had 12 bases not matched to a gene; V was cut back by 6 bases and J by 5 bases. The CDR3 nucleotides read TGCAGTGCCCAGCCCGGCAGGGGGGGTTATGGCTACACCTTC. Its translation: CSAQPGRGGYGYTF.

This clonotype came up many times. This chain links TRBV6-1 with TRBJ2-7; 13 bases agree with TRBD2. CDR1 MNHNS and CDR2 SASEGT come from the germline V gene. The V gene end was trimmed by 6 bases and the J gene end by 2 bases; junction bases not matched to a gene: 4. The CDR3 loop spans 15 amino acids. The CDR3 sequence is CASRPTSGGAYEQYF. The CDR3, as DNA: TGTGCCAGCAGGCCCACTAGCGGGGGGGCCTACGAGCAGTACTTC.

This chain joins TRBV9 and TRBJ1-1; D is unclear. Germline assignment: CDR1 SGDLS and CDR2 YYNGEE. The CDR3 totals 15 residues. V was cut by 0 bases and J by 5 bases, with 14 bases left in between. The CDR3 DNA reads as TGTGCCAGCAGCGTAGATGAGTACCAAGGTACTGAAGCTTTCTTT. This codes for CASSVDEYQGTEAFF.

This clonotype was seen ten or more times. The chain uses TRBV15 and TRBJ2-7, with D unresolved. Trimming stripped 8 bases from V and 1 base from J, with 9 bases between. CDR1 LNHNV and CDR2 YYDKDF come from the germline V gene (reference sequence). The CDR3 spans 12 residues. CDR3 region: CATADTSYEQYF. CDR3 bases: TGTGCCACCGCTGACACTTCCTACGAGCAGTACTTC.

This clonotype showed up many times. The V gene is TRBV14, the J gene TRBJ2-7, with TRBD2 as a possible D gene (6 bases). The V gene lost 2 bases and the J gene lost 4 bases, with 18 bases spanning the gap. Germline CDR1 and CDR2: SGHDN and FVKESK. The CDR3 is 16 amino acids. CDR3 coding DNA: TGTGCCAGCAGCCAAAGAGTTGGACGGGGGTGGTACGAGCAGTACTTC. As protein: CASSQRVGRGWYEQYF.

This clonotype was recorded at least ten times. This chain uses TRBV3-1 with TRBJ1-2; 8 bases fit TRBD1. CDR3 length: 15 residues. Losses at the gene ends were 4 bases for V and 4 bases for J; bases not matched to a gene: 8. Per the germline V gene, CDR1 is LGHDT and CDR2 is YNNKEL (reference sequence). Here the CDR3 reads CASSLMTGEFYGYTF. In DNA, the CDR3 is TGTGCCAGCAGCCTTATGACAGGGGAGTTCTATGGCTACACCTTC.

This clonotype was seen ten or more times. The chain joins TRBV30 to TRBJ1-5; D may be TRBD1 (6 bases). The V and J ends lost 5 bases and 2 bases respectively, with 10 bases between them. CDR1 is GTSNPN, CDR2 SVGIG, per germline (reference sequence). CDR3 length equals 13 residues. The DNA of the CDR3 is TGTGCCTGGGGAAGACAGGGCAATCAGCCCCAGCATTTT. Residues: CAWGRQGNQPQHF.

This clonotype appeared a few times. The chain couples TRBV12-3 or TRBV12-4 to TRBJ2-5; no reliable D call. V was cut by 1 base and J by 5 bases, with 8 bases left in between. The CDR3 consists of 13 residues. In nucleotides, the CDR3 is TGTGCCAGCAGTTTAGGAAGGATGGAGACCCAGTACTTC. Amino acid sequence: CASSLGRMETQYF.